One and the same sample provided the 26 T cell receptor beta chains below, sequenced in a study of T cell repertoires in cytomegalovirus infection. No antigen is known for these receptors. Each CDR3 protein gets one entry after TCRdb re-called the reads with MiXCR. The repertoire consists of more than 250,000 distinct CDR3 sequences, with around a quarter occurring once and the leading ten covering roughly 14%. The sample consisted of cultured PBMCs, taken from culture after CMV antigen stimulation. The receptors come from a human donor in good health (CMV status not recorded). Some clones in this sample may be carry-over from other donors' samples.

DNA of the CDR3: TGCAGTGCTTCTGGGCTAGCGGGAGGCAATGAGCAGTTCTTC. Encoded protein: CSASGLAGGNEQFF. This chain links TRBV20-1 with TRBJ2-1; 11 bases agree with TRBD2. J was trimmed by 6 bases and V by 5 bases; bases with no gene match: 6. Germline values: CDR1 DFQATT, CDR2 SNEGSKA (reference sequence). This CDR3 is 14 amino acids long.

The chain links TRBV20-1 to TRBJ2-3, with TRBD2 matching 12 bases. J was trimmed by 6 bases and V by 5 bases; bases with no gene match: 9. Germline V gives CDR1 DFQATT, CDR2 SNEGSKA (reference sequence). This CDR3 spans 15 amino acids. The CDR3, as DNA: TGCAGTGCTGCGCCCCTAGCGGGAGGGCCCGATACGCAGTATTTT. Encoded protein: CSAAPLAGGPDTQYF.

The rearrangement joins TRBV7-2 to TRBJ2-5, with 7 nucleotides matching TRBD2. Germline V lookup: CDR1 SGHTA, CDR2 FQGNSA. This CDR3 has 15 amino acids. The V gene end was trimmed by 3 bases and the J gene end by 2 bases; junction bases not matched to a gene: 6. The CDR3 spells CASSLRPSGQETQYF. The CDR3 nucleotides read TGTGCCAGCAGCTTGAGGCCTAGCGGACAAGAGACCCAGTACTTC.

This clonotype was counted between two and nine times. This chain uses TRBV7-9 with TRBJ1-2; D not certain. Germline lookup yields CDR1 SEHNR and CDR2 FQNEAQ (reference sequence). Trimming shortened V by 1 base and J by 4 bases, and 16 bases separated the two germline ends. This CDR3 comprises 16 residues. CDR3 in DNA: TGTGCCAGCAGCTTAGTTGGCGGATCCGGAGGCTATGGCTACACCTTC. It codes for CASSLVGGSGGYGYTF.

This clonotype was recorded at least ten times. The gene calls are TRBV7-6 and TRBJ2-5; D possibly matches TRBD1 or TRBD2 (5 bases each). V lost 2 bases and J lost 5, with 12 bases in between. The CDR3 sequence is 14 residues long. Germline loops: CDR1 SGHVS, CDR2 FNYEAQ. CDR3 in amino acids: CASSLRGAGETQYF. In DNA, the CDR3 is TGTGCCAGCAGCTTAAGAGGGGCCGGGGAGACCCAGTACTTC.

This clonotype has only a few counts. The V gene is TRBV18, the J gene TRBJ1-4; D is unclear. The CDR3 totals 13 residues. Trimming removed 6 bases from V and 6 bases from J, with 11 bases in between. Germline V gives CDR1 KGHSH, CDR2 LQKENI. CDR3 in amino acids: CASSVGRDEKLFF. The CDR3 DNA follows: TGTGCCAGCTCGGTAGGACGGGATGAAAAACTGTTTTTT. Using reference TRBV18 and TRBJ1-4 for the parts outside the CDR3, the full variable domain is NAGVMQNPRHLVRRRGQEARLRCSPMKGHSHVYWYRQLPEEGLKFMVYLQKENIIDESGMPKERFSAEFPKEGPSILRIQQVVRGDSAAYFCASSVGRDEKLFFGSGTQLSVL.

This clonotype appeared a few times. The CDR3 region is CSARPLAGAYEQYF. In DNA, the CDR3 is TGCAGTGCTAGACCGTTAGCGGGAGCCTACGAGCAGTACTTC. V and J are TRBV20-1 and TRBJ2-7, with TRBD2 matching 9 bases. The CDR3 sequence is 14 residues long. Trimming at V came to 2 bases and at J to 2 bases, leaving 4 bases not matched to a gene. Germline V gene lookup returns CDR1 DFQATT and CDR2 SNEGSKA (reference sequence).

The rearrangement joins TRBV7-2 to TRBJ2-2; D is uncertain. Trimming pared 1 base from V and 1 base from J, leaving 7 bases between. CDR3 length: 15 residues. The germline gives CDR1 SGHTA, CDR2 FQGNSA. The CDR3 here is CASSLGNRNTGELFF. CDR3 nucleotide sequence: TGTGCCAGCAGCTTAGGGAATCGGAACACCGGGGAGCTGTTTTTT.

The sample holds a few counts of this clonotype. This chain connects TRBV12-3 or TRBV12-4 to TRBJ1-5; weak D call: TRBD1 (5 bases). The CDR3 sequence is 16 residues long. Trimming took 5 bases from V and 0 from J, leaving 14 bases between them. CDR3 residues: CASSPGAIRSNQPQHF. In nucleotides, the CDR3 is TGTGCCAGCAGTCCCGGGGCAATCCGTAGCAATCAGCCCCAGCATTTT.

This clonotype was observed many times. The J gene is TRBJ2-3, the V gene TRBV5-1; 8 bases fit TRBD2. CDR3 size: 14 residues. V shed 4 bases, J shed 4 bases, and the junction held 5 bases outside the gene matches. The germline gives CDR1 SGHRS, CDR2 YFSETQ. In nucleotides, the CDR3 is TGCGCCAGCAGCGAGGGACTAGTCGCAGATACGCAGTATTTT. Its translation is CASSEGLVADTQYF.

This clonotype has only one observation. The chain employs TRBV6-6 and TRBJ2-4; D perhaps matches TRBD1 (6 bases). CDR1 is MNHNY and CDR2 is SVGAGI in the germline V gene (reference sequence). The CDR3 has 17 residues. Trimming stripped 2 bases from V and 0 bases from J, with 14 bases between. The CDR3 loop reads CASSYPGQQIAKNIQYF. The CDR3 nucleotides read TGTGCCAGCAGTTACCCAGGACAGCAAATAGCCAAAAACATTCAGTACTTC.

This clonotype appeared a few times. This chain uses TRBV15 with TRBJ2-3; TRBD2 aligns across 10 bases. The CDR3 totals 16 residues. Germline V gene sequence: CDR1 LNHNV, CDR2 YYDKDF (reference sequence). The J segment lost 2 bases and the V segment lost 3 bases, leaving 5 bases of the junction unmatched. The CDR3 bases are TGTGCCACCAGCAGCCCACTAGCGGGGTTCACAGATACGCAGTATTTT. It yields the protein CATSSPLAGFTDTQYF.

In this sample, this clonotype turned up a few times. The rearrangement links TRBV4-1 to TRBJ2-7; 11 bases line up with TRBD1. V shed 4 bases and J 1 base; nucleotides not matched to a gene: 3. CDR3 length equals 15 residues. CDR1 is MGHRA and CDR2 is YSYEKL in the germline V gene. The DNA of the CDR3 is TGCGCCAGCAGCCCCGGACAGGGGGCTTCCTACGAGCAGTACTTC. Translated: CASSPGQGASYEQYF.

CDR3 residues: CASSPGGGNIYEQYF. The CDR3 DNA reads as TGTGCCAGCAGCCCTGGGGGTGGGAATATCTACGAGCAGTACTTC. The chain links TRBV7-9 to TRBJ2-7, with D possibly called TRBD1 or TRBD2 (5 bases each). The CDR3 contains 15 residues. Germline V gene sequence: CDR1 SEHNR, CDR2 FQNEAQ (reference sequence). Trimming left V 5 bases short and J 3 bases short, with 17 bases between.

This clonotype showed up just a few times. This CDR3 is CATSRDKWVSYNEQFF. The DNA for the CDR3 is TGTGCCACCAGCAGAGATAAATGGGTCTCCTACAATGAGCAGTTCTTC. V is TRBV15 and J is TRBJ2-1; no reliable D call. This CDR3 is 16 amino acids long. Germline CDR1 is LNHNV and CDR2 is YYDKDF (reference sequence). Trimming removed 0 bases at V and 0 bases at J, with 9 bases between.

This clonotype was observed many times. The CDR3 loop reads CASSREGRITEAFF. In nucleotides, the CDR3 is TGTGCCAGTTCCAGGGAGGGGCGGATCACTGAAGCTTTCTTT. V gene TRBV6-1 combines with J gene TRBJ1-1, with D possibly matching TRBD1 (5 bases). The CDR3 covers 14 residues. V lost 9 bases and J lost 4, with 18 bases in between. CDR1 is MNHNS and CDR2 is SASEGT in the germline V gene.

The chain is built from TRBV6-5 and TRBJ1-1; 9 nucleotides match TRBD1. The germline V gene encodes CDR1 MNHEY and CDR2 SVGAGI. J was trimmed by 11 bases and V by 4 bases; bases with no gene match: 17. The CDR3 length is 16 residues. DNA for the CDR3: TGTGCCAGCAGTTTTCGGATAATCGGGACAGGGAGGCAGGCTTTCTTT. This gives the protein CASSFRIIGTGRQAFF.

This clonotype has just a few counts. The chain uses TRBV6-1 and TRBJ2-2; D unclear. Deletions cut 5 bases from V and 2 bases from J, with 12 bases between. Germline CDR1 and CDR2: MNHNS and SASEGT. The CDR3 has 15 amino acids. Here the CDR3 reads CASSFLAINTGELFF. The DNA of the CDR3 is TGTGCCAGCAGTTTTCTCGCCATAAACACCGGGGAGCTGTTTTTT.

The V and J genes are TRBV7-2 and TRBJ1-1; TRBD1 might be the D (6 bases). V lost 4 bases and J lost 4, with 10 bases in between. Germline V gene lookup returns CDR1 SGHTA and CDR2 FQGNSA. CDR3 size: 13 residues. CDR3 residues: CASSSRGSTEAFF. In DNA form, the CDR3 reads TGTGCCAGCAGCTCCAGGGGTAGCACTGAAGCTTTCTTT. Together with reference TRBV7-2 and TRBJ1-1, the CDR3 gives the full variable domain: GAGVSQSPSNKVTEKGKDVELRCDPISGHTALYWYRQSLGQGLEFLIYFQGNSAPDKSGLPSDRFSAERTGGSVSTLTIQRTQQEDSAVYLCASSSRGSTEAFFGQGTRLTVV.

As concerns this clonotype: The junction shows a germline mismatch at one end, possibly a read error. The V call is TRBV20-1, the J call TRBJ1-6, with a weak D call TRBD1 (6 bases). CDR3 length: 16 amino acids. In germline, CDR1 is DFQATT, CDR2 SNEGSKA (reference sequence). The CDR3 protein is CSASKLGTFPDSPLLF. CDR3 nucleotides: TGCAGTGCTAGCAAACTCGGGACATTTCCCGATTCACCCCTCCTCTTT.

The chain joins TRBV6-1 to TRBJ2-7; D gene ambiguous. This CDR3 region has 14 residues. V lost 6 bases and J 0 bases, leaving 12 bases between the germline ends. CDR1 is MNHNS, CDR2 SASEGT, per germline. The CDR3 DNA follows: TGTGCCAGCAGCGTTGAGGCGGCCTCCTACGAGCAGTACTTC. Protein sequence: CASSVEAASYEQYF.

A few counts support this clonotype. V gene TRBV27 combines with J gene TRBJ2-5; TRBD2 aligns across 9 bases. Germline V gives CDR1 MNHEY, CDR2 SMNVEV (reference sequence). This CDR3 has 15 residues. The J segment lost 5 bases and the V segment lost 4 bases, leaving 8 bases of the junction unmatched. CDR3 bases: TGTGCCAGCAGTTCCGAAGCGGGAGGCGGGGAGACCCAGTACTTC. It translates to CASSSEAGGGETQYF.

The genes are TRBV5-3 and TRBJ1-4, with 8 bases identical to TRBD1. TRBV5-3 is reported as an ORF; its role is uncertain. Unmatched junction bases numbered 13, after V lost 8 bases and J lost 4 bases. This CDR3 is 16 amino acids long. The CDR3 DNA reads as TGTGCCAGCAGCACCTATAGGACAGGGAGTAATGAAAAACTGTTTTTT. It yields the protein CASSTYRTGSNEKLFF.

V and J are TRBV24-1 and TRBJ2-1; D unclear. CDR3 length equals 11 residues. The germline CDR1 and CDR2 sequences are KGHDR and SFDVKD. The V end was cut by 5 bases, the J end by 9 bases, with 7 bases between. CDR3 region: CATSVLSEQFF. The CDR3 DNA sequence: TGTGCCACCAGTGTTCTTAGTGAGCAGTTCTTC.

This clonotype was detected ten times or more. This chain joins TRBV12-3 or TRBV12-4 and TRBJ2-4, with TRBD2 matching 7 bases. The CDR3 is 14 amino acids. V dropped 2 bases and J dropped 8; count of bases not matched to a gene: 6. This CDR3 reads CASSLSSGLYIQYF. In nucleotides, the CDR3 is TGTGCCAGCAGTTTAAGTAGCGGGCTATACATTCAGTACTTC.

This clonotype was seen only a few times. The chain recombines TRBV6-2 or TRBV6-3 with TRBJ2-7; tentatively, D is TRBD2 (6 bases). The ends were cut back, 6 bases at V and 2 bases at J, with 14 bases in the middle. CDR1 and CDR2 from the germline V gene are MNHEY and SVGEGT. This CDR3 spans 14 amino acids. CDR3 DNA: TGTGCCAGCAGGACGACGGCGGGACCCTACGAGCAGTACGTC. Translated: CASRTTAGPYEQYV.